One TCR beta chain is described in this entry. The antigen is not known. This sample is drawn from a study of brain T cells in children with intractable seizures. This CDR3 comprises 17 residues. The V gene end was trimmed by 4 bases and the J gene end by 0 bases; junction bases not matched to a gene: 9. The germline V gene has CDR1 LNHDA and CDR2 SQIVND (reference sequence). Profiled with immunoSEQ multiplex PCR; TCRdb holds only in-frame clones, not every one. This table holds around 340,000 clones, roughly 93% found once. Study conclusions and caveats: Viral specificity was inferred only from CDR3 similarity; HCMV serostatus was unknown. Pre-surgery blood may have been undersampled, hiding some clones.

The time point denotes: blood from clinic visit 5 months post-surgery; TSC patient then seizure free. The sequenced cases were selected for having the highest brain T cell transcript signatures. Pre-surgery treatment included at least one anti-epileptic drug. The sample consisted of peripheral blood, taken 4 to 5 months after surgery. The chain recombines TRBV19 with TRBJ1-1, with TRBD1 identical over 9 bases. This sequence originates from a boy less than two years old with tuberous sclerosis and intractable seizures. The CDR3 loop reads CASSTPWTGVMNTEAFF. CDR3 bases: TGTGCCAGTAGTACCCCGTGGACAGGGGTTATGAACACTGAAGCTTTCTTT. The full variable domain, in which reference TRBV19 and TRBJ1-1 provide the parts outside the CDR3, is DGGITQSPKYLFRKEGQNVTLSCEQNLNHDAMYWYRQDPGQGLRLIYYSQIVNDFQKGDIAEGYSVSREKKESFPLTVTSAQKNPTAFYLCASSTPWTGVMNTEAFFGQGTRLTVV.